Listed below are T cell receptor beta chains from one sample, sequenced in a study of CD8+ T cells in alopecia areata. Sequencing used immunoSEQ multiplex PCR; TCRdb keeps in-frame clones, though not all of them. Of under 150,000 clones listed, less than 70% are singletons. The source was CD4+ T cells sorted from blood, collected at week 24, from a patient treated with tofacitinib. These TCRs come from a human donor with alopecia areata. CDR3s include the opening cysteine and the closing phenylalanine or tryptophan. A D gene is named only where the DNA matches it firmly. Clone size is given for some rows only: seen once, a few or many times, or a class if the clone is expanded.

J: TRBJ2-6
V: TRBV4-3
D: NA
size: NA
CDR3: CASSQDPLPGANVLTF
DNA: TGCGCCAGCAGCCAAGATCCTCTCCCTGGGGCCAACGTCCTGACTTTC

J: TRBJ2-3
V: TRBV9
D: NA
size: once
CDR3: CASSPSGTDTQYF
DNA: TGTGCCAGCAGCCCCTCGGGGACCGATACGCAGTATTTT

J: TRBJ1-2
V: TRBV29-1
D: TRBD1
size: NA
CDR3: CSDTGQADGYTF
DNA: TGCAGCGACACGGGACAGGCCGATGGCTACACCTTC

J: TRBJ1-2
V: TRBV27
D: TRBD1
size: NA
CDR3: CASSPGQDGIYGYTF
DNA: TGTGCCAGCAGTCCCGGACAGGACGGTATCTATGGCTACACCTTC

J: TRBJ2-2
V: TRBV4-1
D: TRBD1
size: once
CDR3: CASSLPTGATGELFF
DNA: TGCGCCAGCAGCCTCCCGACAGGGGCCACCGGGGAGCTGTTTTTT

J: TRBJ1-6
V: TRBV7-9
D: NA
size: few
CDR3: CASSPTSSPLHF
DNA: TGTGCCAGCAGCCCAACTAGCTCACCCCTCCACTTT

J: TRBJ1-2
V: TRBV18
D: NA
size: NA
CDR3: CASSPAVDPTYGYTF
DNA: TGTGCCAGCTCACCAGCGGTGGACCCCACTTATGGCTACACCTTC

J: TRBJ1-2
V: TRBV29-1
D: NA
size: NA
CDR3: CSVRGAAQGYTF
DNA: TGCAGCGTCCGTGGGGCGGCCCAAGGCTACACCTTC

J: TRBJ1-2
V: TRBV27
D: NA
size: NA
CDR3: CASGRERNGYTF
DNA: TGTGCCAGCGGAAGAGAGAGAAATGGCTACACCTTC

J: TRBJ1-1
V: TRBV29-1
D: NA
size: NA
CDR3: CSVVQRLNTEAFF
DNA: TGCAGCGTTGTTCAAAGATTGAACACTGAAGCTTTCTTT

J: TRBJ2-7
V: TRBV2
D: TRBD1
size: NA
CDR3: CASSEAGTAREQYF
DNA: TGTGCCAGCAGTGAAGCTGGGACAGCCCGAGAGCAGTACTTC

J: TRBJ1-2
V: TRBV5-1
D: TRBD1
size: once
CDR3: CASSPGDRANYGYTF
DNA: TGCGCCAGCAGCCCCGGGGACAGGGCTAACTATGGCTACACCTTC

J: TRBJ2-5
V: TRBV5-6
D: NA
size: NA
CDR3: CASSSDRYQYF
DNA: TGTGCCAGCAGCTCGGACCGGTACCAGTACTTC

J: TRBJ2-7
V: TRBV4-1
D: NA
size: few
CDR3: CASSQPSAGTYEQYF
DNA: TGCGCCAGCAGCCAACCGTCGGCGGGTACCTACGAGCAGTACTTC

J: TRBJ2-5
V: TRBV4-3
D: TRBD1
size: few
CDR3: CASSQNHRGLAETQYF
DNA: TGCGCCAGCAGCCAGAATCACAGGGGGCTAGCAGAGACCCAGTACTTC

J: TRBJ2-1
V: TRBV19
D: TRBD2
size: few
CDR3: CASSTSGGLYNEQFF
DNA: TGTGCCAGTAGTACTAGCGGGGGGCTGTACAATGAGCAGTTCTTC

J: TRBJ2-5
V: TRBV5-1
D: NA
size: NA
CDR3: CASSLGQAETQYF
DNA: TGCGCCAGCAGCTTGGGCCAGGCGGAGACCCAGTACTTC

J: TRBJ1-6
V: TRBV19
D: NA
size: few
CDR3: CASSASGADNSPLHF
DNA: TGTGCCAGTAGTGCCTCAGGGGCGGATAATTCACCCCTCCACTTT

J: TRBJ2-1
V: TRBV30
D: NA
size: few
CDR3: CAWSESSSYNEQFF
DNA: TGTGCCTGGAGTGAAAGCAGCTCCTACAATGAGCAGTTCTTC

J: TRBJ2-7
V: TRBV18
D: NA
size: few
CDR3: CASSPNYEQYF
DNA: TGTGCCAGCTCACCCAACTACGAGCAGTACTTC

J: TRBJ1-2
V: TRBV29-1
D: NA
size: few
CDR3: CSVVGSHGYTF
DNA: TGCAGCGTTGTAGGGTCCCATGGCTACACCTTC

J: TRBJ1-3
V: TRBV29-1
D: NA
size: once
CDR3: CSVRESGNTIYF
DNA: TGCAGCGTCCGGGAGTCTGGAAACACCATATATTTT

J: TRBJ2-6
V: TRBV13
D: NA
size: NA
CDR3: CASRRGGGANVLTF
DNA: TGTGCCAGCAGGCGAGGAGGTGGGGCCAACGTCCTGACTTTC

J: TRBJ1-6
V: TRBV6-5
D: TRBD1
size: once
CDR3: CASRRMTGGNSPLHF
DNA: TGTGCCAGCAGACGAATGACAGGGGGGAATTCACCCCTCCACTTT

J: TRBJ1-2
V: TRBV30
D: TRBD1
size: NA
CDR3: CATQQGYYGYTF
DNA: TGTGCCACACAACAGGGGTACTATGGCTACACCTTC

J: TRBJ2-3
V: TRBV6-5
D: NA
size: once
CDR3: CASSYISTPDTQYF
DNA: TGTGCCAGCAGTTATATCAGTACCCCAGATACGCAGTATTTT

J: TRBJ2-3
V: TRBV18
D: NA
size: NA
CDR3: CASSRVAGQSTDTQYF
DNA: TGTGCCAGCTCACGAGTCGCGGGTCAGAGCACAGATACGCAGTATTTT

J: TRBJ2-7
V: TRBV4-1
D: NA
size: NA
CDR3: CASSQELALGKQYF
DNA: TGCGCCAGCAGCCAAGAGCTTGCTTTGGGTAAGCAGTACTTC

J: TRBJ2-3
V: TRBV30
D: NA
size: few
CDR3: CAWTNGVKDTQYF
DNA: TGTGCCTGGACAAACGGAGTTAAGGATACGCAGTATTTT

J: TRBJ2-6
V: TRBV29-1
D: NA
size: NA
CDR3: CSVEVGNSGANVLTF
DNA: TGCAGCGTTGAGGTCGGCAACTCTGGGGCCAACGTCCTGACTTTC

J: TRBJ1-1
V: TRBV27
D: NA
size: NA
CDR3: CASSLLRGRTEAFF
DNA: TGTGCCAGCAGTTTACTTCGGGGTCGGACTGAAGCTTTCTTT

J: TRBJ2-2
V: TRBV27
D: NA
size: few
CDR3: CASRPRGVNTGELFF
DNA: TGTGCCAGCAGGCCAAGAGGGGTTAACACCGGGGAGCTGTTTTTT

J: TRBJ2-5
V: TRBV5-8
D: NA
size: NA
CDR3: CASSQGFGTYQETQYF
DNA: TGTGCCAGCAGCCAGGGGTTTGGTACATACCAAGAGACCCAGTACTTC

J: TRBJ2-1
V: TRBV7-8
D: NA
size: once
CDR3: CASSLHPTNNEQFF
DNA: TGTGCCAGCAGCTTACACCCCACCAACAATGAGCAGTTCTTC

J: TRBJ2-3
V: TRBV5-1
D: NA
size: NA
CDR3: CASRRTGGGDTQYF
DNA: TGCGCCAGCAGACGGACTGGCGGTGGGGATACGCAGTATTTT

J: TRBJ1-2
V: TRBV7-2
D: NA
size: NA
CDR3: CASSPHSGYGYTF
DNA: TGTGCCAGCAGCCCACATTCGGGATATGGCTACACCTTC

J: TRBJ2-5
V: TRBV7-2
D: NA
size: NA
CDR3: CASSLGGGRQETQYF
DNA: TGTGCCAGCAGCTTAGGTGGGGGGAGGCAAGAGACCCAGTACTTC

J: TRBJ1-4
V: TRBV30
D: NA
size: NA
CDR3: CACRDWGRGGEKLFF
DNA: TGTGCCTGCCGAGATTGGGGCAGGGGAGGAGAAAAACTGTTTTTT

J: TRBJ2-2
V: TRBV7-9
D: NA
size: NA
CDR3: CASSLRTGELFF
DNA: TGTGCCAGCAGCTTACGGACCGGGGAGCTGTTTTTT